A single sample is the source of the 9 T cell receptor beta chains below, sequenced in a study of T cells after yellow fever vaccination. From the 5' RACE reads, TCRdb called clonotypes with MiXCR, one entry per CDR3 protein. The repertoire holds about 630,000 distinct CDR3 sequences, with more than 9% as singletons. Sequencing was performed on PBMCs, taken on the day of the yellow fever booster vaccination. The receptor source for this set is a man aged 30 to 45 who received the YFV17D yellow fever vaccine.

The J gene is TRBJ2-1, the V gene TRBV27, with 7 bases fitting TRBD2. V trimming: 3 bases; J trimming: 9 bases; junction bases outside the gene matches: 11. The CDR3 loop spans 15 amino acids. Looked up from germline, CDR1 is MNHEY and CDR2 is SMNVEV (reference sequence). The CDR3 DNA reads TGTGCCAGCAGTTTTGGACTAGTTAGGGAGGGTGAGCAGTTCTTC. Protein sequence: CASSFGLVREGEQFF.

The gene calls are TRBV7-2 and TRBJ1-5; 7 bases fit TRBD1. CDR3 length: 14 amino acids. V was pared by 5 bases and J by 5 bases, with 6 bases of the junction left unmatched. CDR1 and CDR2 (germline): SGHTA, FQGNSA. The CDR3 is CASSRDSRDQPQHF. CDR3 sequence (DNA): TGTGCCAGCAGCCGGGACAGCCGTGATCAGCCCCAGCATTTT.

The V and J genes are TRBV28 and TRBJ2-5, with TRBD1 identical over 8 bases. CDR1 MDHEN and CDR2 SYDVKM come from the germline V gene. The CDR3 is 15 residues long. Trimming cost V 8 bases and J 1 base; bases outside gene matches: 9. DNA for the CDR3: TGTGCCAGCGCTGGACAGGGCCTCCTCCAAGAGACCCAGTACTTC. It translates to CASAGQGLLQETQYF. The full variable domain, in which reference TRBV28 and TRBJ2-5 provide the parts outside the CDR3, is DVKVTQSSRYLVKRTGEKVFLECVQDMDHENMFWYRQDPGLGLRLIYFSYDVKMKEKGDIPEGYSVSREKKERFSLILESASTNQTSMYLCASAGQGLLQETQYFGPGTRLLVL.

The rearrangement links TRBV29-1 to TRBJ2-1; D uncertain. Between the trimmed V and J ends, which lost 2 bases and 4 bases, there was a span of 12 bases. Germline CDR1 reads SQVTM; CDR2 reads ANQGSEA. This CDR3 region has 14 residues. The CDR3 loop is CSVEFSSGYNEQFF. DNA for the CDR3: TGCAGCGTTGAATTCTCTAGTGGTTACAATGAGCAGTTCTTC.

The chain recombines TRBV28 with TRBJ1-2; D is unclear. Germline V gene data show CDR1 as MDHEN and CDR2 as SYDVKM. This CDR3 contains 12 residues. Trimming removed 2 bases at V and 8 bases at J, with 9 bases between. In nucleotides, the CDR3 is TGTGCCAGCAGTTTAAAAGGGTCGGGCTACACCTTC. Translation: CASSLKGSGYTF.

The table lists this clonotype with a few counts. The chain joins TRBV7-2 to TRBJ1-3, with 8 bases lining up with TRBD1. Germline V CDR1 and CDR2: SGHTA, FQGNSA. The CDR3 is made up of 14 amino acids. V shed 6 bases, J shed 4 bases, and the junction held 5 bases outside the gene matches. CDR3 in amino acids: CASSRTGPGNTIYF. Here the CDR3 DNA reads TGTGCCAGCAGTCGGACAGGGCCCGGAAACACCATATATTTT.

This rearrangement joins TRBV20-1 to TRBJ2-1, with 8 bases that match TRBD2. V trimming: 3 bases; J trimming: 4 bases; junction bases outside the gene matches: 11. Per germline, CDR1 DFQATT and CDR2 SNEGSKA (reference sequence). The length of the CDR3 is 16 residues. CDR3 sequence (DNA): TGCAGTGCTAGTGGTCAGCGGGAGAGCCCTTACAATGAGCAGTTCTTC. The encoded protein is CSASGQRESPYNEQFF.

This clonotype occurred many times. The gene calls are TRBV7-9 and TRBJ2-7; D perhaps matches TRBD1 (5 bases). The length of the CDR3 is 13 residues. V was shortened by 5 bases and J by 3 bases, with 11 bases between the two germline ends. The germline V gene has CDR1 SEHNR and CDR2 FQNEAQ (reference sequence). The CDR3 spells CASSVDSYYEQYF. For the CDR3, the DNA is TGTGCCAGCAGCGTTGACAGTTACTACGAGCAGTACTTC.

This clonotype came up a few times. The rearrangement joins TRBV20-1 to TRBJ1-2; possibly TRBD1 for D (6 bases). Germline V gene lookup returns CDR1 DFQATT and CDR2 SNEGSKA (reference sequence). The CDR3 has 14 amino acids. V was pared by 4 bases and J by 8 bases, with 20 bases between. The CDR3 spells CSATGGGAGEGYTF. The CDR3 coding sequence is TGCAGTGCTACGGGGGGCGGGGCTGGTGAAGGCTACACCTTC.